A selection of T cell receptor beta chains follows, all from one sample in a study of cytomegalovirus exposure and HLA in healthy donors. Assay used: immunoSEQ multiplex PCR; TCRdb lists only in-frame clones, some missing. The sample contains 150,000 to 200,000 clones, roughly 80% of which appear only once. The specimen was PBMCs. The receptors derive from a woman in her forties or fifties in good health and CMV-seronegative. Each CDR3 is given with its conserved first and last residue. Fields, in order: V gene, D gene, J gene, clone size, CDR3 DNA, CDR3 protein. The D gene is left open where the match is weak. Expanded clones get a size class; other rows say once, few or many, or leave the size out.

v_gene: TRBV15; d_gene: NA; j_gene: TRBJ1-4; abundance: NA; CDR3nt: TGTGCCACCAGCAGACCCGACCTGACAGGAATTAATGAAAAACTGTTTTTT; CDR3aa: CATSRPDLTGINEKLFF
v_gene: TRBV18; d_gene: NA; j_gene: TRBJ1-3; abundance: once; CDR3nt: TGTGCCAGCTCACGCGAACAGGGATTTGAAGAAAACACCATATATTTT; CDR3aa: CASSREQGFEENTIYF
v_gene: TRBV28; d_gene: NA; j_gene: TRBJ2-7; abundance: NA; CDR3nt: TGTGCCAGCAGCCTCCGGGGGTCCTACGAGCAGTACTTC; CDR3aa: CASSLRGSYEQYF
v_gene: TRBV7-9; d_gene: NA; j_gene: TRBJ1-4; abundance: NA; CDR3nt: TGTGCCAGCAGCTTAGTCGCGGGAAAAGAAAAACTGTTTTTT; CDR3aa: CASSLVAGKEKLFF
v_gene: TRBV7-9; d_gene: NA; j_gene: TRBJ2-3; abundance: few; CDR3nt: TGTGCCAGCAGCGGGTCCTCCCGGGAGTATTTT; CDR3aa: CASSGSSREYF
v_gene: TRBV7-6; d_gene: NA; j_gene: TRBJ2-7; abundance: once; CDR3nt: TGTGCCAGCAGCTTAGGCAGGGAAGGTATCTACGAGCAGTACTTC; CDR3aa: CASSLGREGIYEQYF
v_gene: TRBV2; d_gene: TRBD2; j_gene: TRBJ2-1; abundance: NA; CDR3nt: TGTGCCAGCAGTAGACTAGCGGGAGGGCCCAATGAGCAGTTCTTC; CDR3aa: CASSRLAGGPNEQFF
v_gene: TRBV4-2; d_gene: NA; j_gene: TRBJ1-6; abundance: NA; CDR3nt: TGTGCCAGCAGCCAAGGACAAGATAATTCACCCCTCCACTTT; CDR3aa: CASSQGQDNSPLHF
v_gene: TRBV11-2; d_gene: NA; j_gene: TRBJ2-7; abundance: NA; CDR3nt: TGTGCCAGCAGCTCCCCCCGCGAGCAGTACTTC; CDR3aa: CASSSPREQYF
v_gene: TRBV10-2; d_gene: NA; j_gene: TRBJ1-1; abundance: NA; CDR3nt: TGCGCCAGCAGTGAGTCGGGGGGCACTGAAGCTTTCTTT; CDR3aa: CASSESGGTEAFF
v_gene: TRBV19; d_gene: TRBD2; j_gene: TRBJ2-3; abundance: NA; CDR3nt: TGTGCCAGTAGGGGTCTAGCGGGAGAACCAGATACGCAGTATTTT; CDR3aa: CASRGLAGEPDTQYF
v_gene: TRBV6-6; d_gene: TRBD2; j_gene: TRBJ2-2; abundance: NA; CDR3nt: TGTGCCAGCAGTTCCGGGGACTATCGAGGCGGGGAGCTGTTTTTT; CDR3aa: CASSSGDYRGGELFF
v_gene: TRBV7-2; d_gene: TRBD1; j_gene: TRBJ2-5; abundance: NA; CDR3nt: TGTGCCAGCTGCCCCAGGGGGAGCCAAGAGACCCAGTACTTC; CDR3aa: CASCPRGSQETQYF
v_gene: TRBV4-1; d_gene: TRBD2; j_gene: TRBJ2-7; abundance: NA; CDR3nt: TGCGCCAGCGCTCGGGGGGAGCGGAACTGGGACGAGCAGTACTTC; CDR3aa: CASARGERNWDEQYF
v_gene: TRBV28; d_gene: TRBD1; j_gene: TRBJ1-2; abundance: NA; CDR3nt: TGTGCCAGCAGTTTTTGGCGGACAGGGGGTCGGGGGAACTATGGCTACACCTTC; CDR3aa: CASSFWRTGGRGNYGYTF
v_gene: TRBV5-1; d_gene: TRBD1; j_gene: TRBJ1-1; abundance: NA; CDR3nt: TGCGCCAACAGCTACTGGCAGGGGGCGAACACTGAAGCTTTCTTT; CDR3aa: CANSYWQGANTEAFF
v_gene: TRBV2; d_gene: NA; j_gene: TRBJ1-4; abundance: NA; CDR3nt: TGTGCCAGCAGTCCGACAGTTTATCGTGAAAAACTGTTTTTT; CDR3aa: CASSPTVYREKLFF
v_gene: TRBV7-9; d_gene: NA; j_gene: TRBJ2-7; abundance: once; CDR3nt: TGTGCCAGCAGCCTAACAGGGCACGAGCAGTACTTC; CDR3aa: CASSLTGHEQYF
v_gene: TRBV28; d_gene: NA; j_gene: TRBJ1-2; abundance: NA; CDR3nt: TGTGCCAGCTACGTCGGGCGGGGGAGCTATGGCTACACCTTC; CDR3aa: CASYVGRGSYGYTF
v_gene: TRBV19; d_gene: TRBD1; j_gene: TRBJ1-2; abundance: NA; CDR3nt: TGTGCCAGTAGTACCAGCGGGACAGGGGGAGCTAACTATGGCTACACCTTC; CDR3aa: CASSTSGTGGANYGYTF
v_gene: TRBV5-1; d_gene: TRBD1; j_gene: TRBJ2-5; abundance: NA; CDR3nt: TGCGCCAGCAGCTTCCAGGGGGCAGGGGAGACCCAGTACTTC; CDR3aa: CASSFQGAGETQYF
v_gene: TRBV7-2; d_gene: NA; j_gene: TRBJ1-2; abundance: NA; CDR3nt: TGTGCCAGCAGCTTCCCCGGGTCTCTTAACTATGGCTACACCTTC; CDR3aa: CASSFPGSLNYGYTF
v_gene: TRBV12-2; d_gene: NA; j_gene: TRBJ1-1; abundance: NA; CDR3nt: TGTGCAAGTCGCTTACAGGGAACCCTCACTGAAGCTTTCTTT; CDR3aa: CASRLQGTLTEAFF
v_gene: TRBV6-1; d_gene: TRBD1; j_gene: TRBJ1-5; abundance: NA; CDR3nt: TGTGCCAGCAGTGAATTGGGACAGTATAGCAATCAGCCCCAGCATTTT; CDR3aa: CASSELGQYSNQPQHF
v_gene: TRBV4-2; d_gene: NA; j_gene: TRBJ1-2; abundance: NA; CDR3nt: TGTGCCAGCAGCCTGGGGGGGGCGATAGGATATGGCTACACCTTC; CDR3aa: CASSLGGAIGYGYTF
v_gene: TRBV10-1; d_gene: TRBD2; j_gene: TRBJ2-1; abundance: NA; CDR3nt: TGCGCCAGCAGTGAGGGGCGGGAGGGCCGTGAGCAGTTCTTC; CDR3aa: CASSEGREGREQFF
v_gene: TRBV10-3; d_gene: TRBD1; j_gene: TRBJ1-1; abundance: NA; CDR3nt: TGTGCCGTCACAGGGGGCGGTCAAACTGAAGCTTTCTTT; CDR3aa: CAVTGGGQTEAFF
v_gene: TRBV9; d_gene: TRBD1; j_gene: TRBJ1-1; abundance: NA; CDR3nt: TGTGCCAGCAGCCCTCGGACAGGGGACAGGCGAGCTTTCTTT; CDR3aa: CASSPRTGDRRAFF
v_gene: TRBV7-9; d_gene: NA; j_gene: TRBJ1-4; abundance: once; CDR3nt: TGTGCCAGCAGCTTAAGACAGCCTATTGGGACTAATGAAAAACTGTTTTTT; CDR3aa: CASSLRQPIGTNEKLFF
v_gene: TRBV5-4; d_gene: NA; j_gene: TRBJ2-5; abundance: NA; CDR3nt: TGTGCCAGCAGCTTGGTTCGGGGGGCGGAGACCCAGTACTTC; CDR3aa: CASSLVRGAETQYF
v_gene: TRBV18; d_gene: NA; j_gene: TRBJ1-4; abundance: NA; CDR3nt: TGTGCCAGCTCACCCCGAGGAAATGAAAAACTGTTTTTT; CDR3aa: CASSPRGNEKLFF
v_gene: TRBV5-1; d_gene: NA; j_gene: TRBJ2-6; abundance: NA; CDR3nt: TGCGCCAGCAGCTTGGCCGGTTTATCCGGGATCTCTGGGGCCAACGTCCTGACTTTC; CDR3aa: CASSLAGLSGISGANVLTF
v_gene: TRBV7-2; d_gene: NA; j_gene: TRBJ1-3; abundance: few; CDR3nt: TGTGCCAGCAGAGGAGCTGGATACACCATATATTTT; CDR3aa: CASRGAGYTIYF
v_gene: TRBV5-4; d_gene: TRBD2; j_gene: TRBJ2-7; abundance: NA; CDR3nt: TGTGCCAGCAGCTTAACCCGCGGGAGGGGCTCCTACGAGCAGTACTTC; CDR3aa: CASSLTRGRGSYEQYF
v_gene: TRBV18; d_gene: NA; j_gene: TRBJ1-5; abundance: NA; CDR3nt: TGTGCCAGCTCACCGGACAGTTATAGCAATCAGCCCCAGCATTTT; CDR3aa: CASSPDSYSNQPQHF
v_gene: TRBV7-9; d_gene: TRBD1; j_gene: TRBJ2-3; abundance: NA; CDR3nt: TGTGCCAGCAGCTCCCGGACAGGGACAGATACGCAGTATTTT; CDR3aa: CASSSRTGTDTQYF
v_gene: TRBV6-6; d_gene: NA; j_gene: TRBJ1-1; abundance: once; CDR3nt: TGTGCCAGCAGTTACTCGCCAGTGAACACTGAAGCTTTCTTT; CDR3aa: CASSYSPVNTEAFF
v_gene: TRBV19; d_gene: NA; j_gene: TRBJ2-5; abundance: NA; CDR3nt: TGTGCCAGTAGTAACACAGGAGAAGAGACCCAGTACTTC; CDR3aa: CASSNTGEETQYF
v_gene: TRBV19; d_gene: TRBD1; j_gene: TRBJ1-1; abundance: NA; CDR3nt: TGTGCCAGTCGGACGGGACAGGGGAACACTGAAGCTTTCTTT; CDR3aa: CASRTGQGNTEAFF
v_gene: TRBV19; d_gene: NA; j_gene: TRBJ1-2; abundance: NA; CDR3nt: TGTGCCAGTAGTATCGGAGGGCTCAATGGCTACACCTTC; CDR3aa: CASSIGGLNGYTF
v_gene: TRBV9; d_gene: NA; j_gene: TRBJ2-3; abundance: NA; CDR3nt: TGTGCCAGCAGCGCTGGAGCGGGTCCCACAGATACGCAGTATTTT; CDR3aa: CASSAGAGPTDTQYF
v_gene: TRBV29-1; d_gene: TRBD2; j_gene: TRBJ2-3; abundance: NA; CDR3nt: TGCAGCGTTGCCGGGACTAGCGGGGGGCCCACAGATACGCAGTATTTT; CDR3aa: CSVAGTSGGPTDTQYF
v_gene: TRBV7-9; d_gene: TRBD2; j_gene: TRBJ2-3; abundance: NA; CDR3nt: TGTGCCAGCAGCACAAGGACTAGCGGGGCGTCCGACCCTACAGATACGCAGTATTTT; CDR3aa: CASSTRTSGASDPTDTQYF
v_gene: TRBV5-4; d_gene: NA; j_gene: TRBJ1-1; abundance: once; CDR3nt: TGTGCCAGCAGCTTCAACAACGAAGCTTTCTTT; CDR3aa: CASSFNNEAFF
v_gene: TRBV6-6; d_gene: NA; j_gene: TRBJ2-4; abundance: NA; CDR3nt: TGTGCCAGCAGTTCAGCGGGAGCCAAAAACATTCAGTACTTC; CDR3aa: CASSSAGAKNIQYF
v_gene: TRBV6-5; d_gene: NA; j_gene: TRBJ1-2; abundance: once; CDR3nt: TGTGCCAGCAGTTCAGACACCTATGGCTACACCTTC; CDR3aa: CASSSDTYGYTF
v_gene: TRBV6-4; d_gene: TRBD2; j_gene: TRBJ2-3; abundance: NA; CDR3nt: TGTGCCAGCTCGGTAGCGGGGGACTCAGATACGCAGTATTTT; CDR3aa: CASSVAGDSDTQYF
v_gene: TRBV27; d_gene: TRBD2; j_gene: TRBJ2-3; abundance: few; CDR3nt: TGTGCCAGCAGTCCGCCCCCGACCACGGGGGGAGGGACAGATACGCAGTATTTT; CDR3aa: CASSPPPTTGGGTDTQYF
v_gene: TRBV4-3; d_gene: NA; j_gene: TRBJ1-4; abundance: NA; CDR3nt: TGCGCCAGCAGCCAAGACAGGGTCGAAAAACTGTTTTTT; CDR3aa: CASSQDRVEKLFF
v_gene: TRBV28; d_gene: TRBD1; j_gene: TRBJ1-2; abundance: NA; CDR3nt: TGTGCCAGCAGTTTATACCCGGACAGGGGCAACGGCTACACCTTC; CDR3aa: CASSLYPDRGNGYTF
v_gene: TRBV7-9; d_gene: TRBD1; j_gene: TRBJ2-3; abundance: NA; CDR3nt: TGTGCCAGCAGCCCAGGGGACAGGGGGGGTGATACGCAGTATTTT; CDR3aa: CASSPGDRGGDTQYF
v_gene: TRBV29-1; d_gene: NA; j_gene: TRBJ2-7; abundance: NA; CDR3nt: TGCAGCGTTGCAAGCGGGCTCTCCTACGAGCAGTACTTC; CDR3aa: CSVASGLSYEQYF
v_gene: TRBV10-3; d_gene: NA; j_gene: TRBJ2-1; abundance: NA; CDR3nt: TGTGCCATCAGTGAGTCTGGACTCTCCAATGAGCAGTTCTTC; CDR3aa: CAISESGLSNEQFF
v_gene: TRBV19; d_gene: NA; j_gene: TRBJ1-2; abundance: NA; CDR3nt: TGTGCCAGTAGTATGAGGTGGACAAACTATGGCTACACCTTC; CDR3aa: CASSMRWTNYGYTF